A single sample is the source of the 11 T cell receptor beta chains below, sequenced in a study of cytomegalovirus exposure and HLA in healthy donors. 60 Vbeta and 13 Jbeta primers were used in PCR. Some clones are missing from TCRdb's copy, which holds only in-frame ones; the method was immunoSEQ multiplex PCR. Of about 82,000 clones detected, about 70% appear once; the ten largest clones hold under 7.5%. Sequenced sample: PBMCs. The receptors were sampled from a woman in her forties or fifties in good health and CMV-seropositive.

The rearrangement joins TRBV19 to TRBJ1-2; 7 bases match TRBD1. Germline assignment: CDR1 LNHDA and CDR2 SQIVND (reference sequence). The CDR3 runs to 14 residues. The V segment lost 7 bases and the J segment 7 bases; nucleotides outside the gene matches: 12. The CDR3 loop reads CASIRRQGFGGYTF. The CDR3 DNA is TGTGCCAGTATAAGGAGACAGGGCTTCGGTGGCTACACCTTC.

This sequence joins TRBV5-4 and TRBJ1-1, with D tentatively TRBD1 (5 bases). From germline, CDR1 is SGHNT and CDR2 YYREEE (reference sequence). There are 15 residues in the CDR3. V was trimmed by 3 bases and J by 0 bases, leaving 12 bases between them. CDR3: CASSWAGRMNTEAFF. The DNA of the CDR3 is TGTGCCAGCAGCTGGGCGGGACGGATGAACACTGAAGCTTTCTTT.

This clone showed up many times. V usage is TRBV6-4 and J usage is TRBJ1-1; 7 bases fit TRBD1. The CDR3 consists of 13 residues. With 6 bases clipped from V and 5 bases from J, the junction kept 6 bases outside the gene matches. The germline V gene encodes CDR1 MRHNA and CDR2 SNTAGT. The CDR3 reads CASSLLQGTEAFF. CDR3 sequence (DNA): TGTGCCAGCAGCCTTCTACAGGGGACTGAAGCTTTCTTT.

The chain recombines TRBV4-2 with TRBJ2-3; the match to TRBD2 covers 7 bases. Germline trimming cut 0 bases from V and 5 bases from J; bases unmatched to any gene: 11. The CDR3 sequence is 17 residues long. CDR1 and CDR2 from the germline V gene are LGHNA and YNFKEQ. The CDR3 DNA is TGTGCCAGCAGCCAAGAGATGAGACTAGCAGGTGGAGATACGCAGTATTTT. It codes for CASSQEMRLAGGDTQYF.

This clone was detected only a few times. The chain couples TRBV20-1 to TRBJ2-3, with D perhaps TRBD2 (5 bases). Per the germline V gene, CDR1 is DFQATT and CDR2 is SNEGSKA (reference sequence). The V end was cut by 6 bases, the J end by 5 bases, with 9 bases between. This CDR3 spans 11 amino acids. CDR3 region: CSALARDTQYF. The DNA for the CDR3 is TGCAGTGCCCTAGCTCGAGATACGCAGTATTTT.

The chain employs TRBV7-2 and TRBJ1-3; TRBD1 matches 8 bases. The germline CDR1 and CDR2 sequences are SGHTA and FQGNSA. The ends lost 0 bases at V and 4 bases at J; junction bases unmatched: 5. The CDR3 has 16 amino acids. CDR3: CASSLAETGAGNTIYF. The CDR3 DNA reads as TGTGCCAGCAGCTTAGCGGAGACAGGGGCAGGAAACACCATATATTTT.

Regarding this clone: This sample also contains other DNA sequences that code for the same CDR3. The CDR3 nucleotides are TGTGCCAGCAGATCCCCGGGACAGACTAACTATGGCTACACCTTC. Protein product: CASRSPGQTNYGYTF. The gene calls are TRBV6-5 and TRBJ1-2; 7 bases are a match to TRBD1. Germline CDR1 and CDR2: MNHEY and SVGAGI. Trimming took 6 bases from V and 0 from J; bases not matched to a gene: 7. There are 15 residues in the CDR3.

J is TRBJ1-6 and V is TRBV7-2, with 10 bases aligning to TRBD1. The trim removed 4 bases at V and 6 bases at J, leaving 6 bases unmatched. The CDR3 has 16 amino acids. Germline V gene data show CDR1 as SGHTA and CDR2 as FQGNSA. CDR3 DNA sequence: TGTGCCAGCAGCTACATGAGGACAGGGGGTAATTCACCCCTCCACTTT. Translation: CASSYMRTGGNSPLHF. The whole variable domain, filled in from reference TRBV7-2 and TRBJ1-6, reads GAGVSQSPSNKVTEKGKDVELRCDPISGHTALYWYRQSLGQGLEFLIYFQGNSAPDKSGLPSDRFSAERTGGSVSTLTIQRTQQEDSAVYLCASSYMRTGGNSPLHFGNGTRLTVT.

This clone came up a few times. The chain combines TRBV6-1 with TRBJ1-1; maybe TRBD1 (6 bases). CDR3 length: 13 amino acids. CDR1 and CDR2 (germline): MNHNS, SASEGT. The V end lost 5 bases, the J end lost 1 base, and 8 bases lay between the germline ends. CDR3: CASSWGQNTEAFF. The CDR3 DNA reads as TGTGCCAGCAGTTGGGGACAGAACACTGAAGCTTTCTTT.

This clone was seen only a few times. V usage is TRBV6-5 and J usage is TRBJ2-7, with 7 bases that match TRBD1. Germline CDR1 MNHEY, CDR2 SVGAGI. The CDR3 consists of 15 residues. V gave up 9 bases and J gave up 3 bases; unmatched junction bases: 14. The CDR3 DNA sequence: TGTGCCAGTTCCGGGGCCCAGACAGGGCTCTACGAGCAGTACTTC. It encodes CASSGAQTGLYEQYF.

The gene calls are TRBV7-8 and TRBJ2-7; maybe TRBD2 (6 bases). The CDR3 has 13 amino acids. Looked up from germline, CDR1 is SGHVS and CDR2 is FQNEAQ. Trimming took 4 bases from V and 5 from J, leaving 12 bases between them. The CDR3: CASSSPGGDEQYF. The CDR3 DNA sequence: TGTGCCAGCAGCTCCCCCGGAGGGGACGAGCAGTACTTC. Looking up the rest from reference TRBV7-8 and TRBJ2-7 gives the full variable domain: GAGVSQSPRYKVAKRGQDVALRCDPISGHVSLFWYQQALGQGPEFLTYFQNEAQLDKSGLPSDRFFAERPEGSVSTLKIQRTQQEDSAVYLCASSSPGGDEQYFGPGTRLTVT.